This TCR beta chain was sequenced for a study of blood T cell repertoires in COVID-19. For the study at large: Sites in the United States, Italy and Spain provided acute and convalescent COVID-19 samples. T cells, B-cell-depleted T cells, or PBMCs supplied cDNA or gDNA.

This CDR3 is 15 amino acids long. Germline values: CDR1 SGDLS, CDR2 YYNGEE. The ends were cut back, 6 bases at V and 2 bases at J, with 14 bases in the middle. Only in-frame clones appear in the TCRdb table, and some are missing; sequencing was by immunoSEQ multiplex PCR. The table records about 88,000 clones, approximately 90% of them present only once. The genes are TRBV9 and TRBJ2-2, with D maybe TRBD2 (6 bases). This TCR came from a human donor with active COVID-19. The donor label of this sample is uncertain. The specimen sequenced was peripheral blood. The CDR3 sequence is CASTPIAVNTGELFF. As DNA, the CDR3 is TGTGCCAGCACGCCCATAGCGGTTAACACCGGGGAGCTGTTTTTT.